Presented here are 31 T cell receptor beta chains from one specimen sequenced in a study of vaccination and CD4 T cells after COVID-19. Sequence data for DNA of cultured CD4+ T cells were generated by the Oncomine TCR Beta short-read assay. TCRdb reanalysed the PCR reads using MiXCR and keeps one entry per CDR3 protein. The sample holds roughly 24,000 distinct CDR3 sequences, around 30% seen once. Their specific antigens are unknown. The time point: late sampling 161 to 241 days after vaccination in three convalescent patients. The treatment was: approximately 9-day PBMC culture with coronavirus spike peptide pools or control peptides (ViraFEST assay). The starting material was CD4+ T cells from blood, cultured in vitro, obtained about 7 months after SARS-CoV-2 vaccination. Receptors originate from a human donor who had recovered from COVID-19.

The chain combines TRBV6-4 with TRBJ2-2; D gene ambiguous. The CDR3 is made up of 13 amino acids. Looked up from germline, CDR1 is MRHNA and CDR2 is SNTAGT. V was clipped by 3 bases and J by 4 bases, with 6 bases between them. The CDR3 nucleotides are TGTGCCAGCAGTGAGTTCATCACCGGGGAGCTGTTTTTT. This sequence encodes CASSEFITGELFF.

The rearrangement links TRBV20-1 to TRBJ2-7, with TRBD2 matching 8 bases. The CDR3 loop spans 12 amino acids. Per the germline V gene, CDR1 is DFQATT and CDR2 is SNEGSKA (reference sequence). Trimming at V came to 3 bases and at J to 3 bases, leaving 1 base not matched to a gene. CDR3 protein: CSASLAGYEQYF. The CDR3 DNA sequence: TGCAGTGCTAGTCTAGCGGGCTACGAGCAGTACTTC.

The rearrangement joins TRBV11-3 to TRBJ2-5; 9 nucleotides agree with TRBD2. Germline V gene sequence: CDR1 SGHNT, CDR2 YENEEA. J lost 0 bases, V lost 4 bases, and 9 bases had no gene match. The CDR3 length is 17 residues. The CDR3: CASSSRAGGRDQETQYF. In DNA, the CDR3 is TGTGCCAGCAGCTCCCGGGCGGGCGGGAGGGACCAAGAGACCCAGTACTTC.

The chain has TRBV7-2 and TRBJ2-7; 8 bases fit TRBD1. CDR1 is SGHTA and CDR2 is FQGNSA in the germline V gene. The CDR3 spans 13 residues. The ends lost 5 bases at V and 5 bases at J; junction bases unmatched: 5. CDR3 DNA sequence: TGTGCCAGCAGCCCGGACAGGGCCGACGAGCAGTACTTC. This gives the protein CASSPDRADEQYF.

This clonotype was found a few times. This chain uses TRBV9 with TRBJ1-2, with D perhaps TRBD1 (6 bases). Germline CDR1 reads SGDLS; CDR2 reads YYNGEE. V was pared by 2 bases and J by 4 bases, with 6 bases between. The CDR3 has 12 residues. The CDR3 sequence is CASSVDSYGYTF. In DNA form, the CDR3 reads TGTGCCAGCAGCGTGGACAGCTATGGCTACACCTTC.

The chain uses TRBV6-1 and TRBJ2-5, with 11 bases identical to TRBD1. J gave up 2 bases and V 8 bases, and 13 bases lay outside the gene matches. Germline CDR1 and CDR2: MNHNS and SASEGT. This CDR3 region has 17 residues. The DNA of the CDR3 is TGTGCCAGCCGAGGGACAGGGGGGCGGGGGTTTCAAGAGACCCAGTACTTC. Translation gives CASRGTGGRGFQETQYF.

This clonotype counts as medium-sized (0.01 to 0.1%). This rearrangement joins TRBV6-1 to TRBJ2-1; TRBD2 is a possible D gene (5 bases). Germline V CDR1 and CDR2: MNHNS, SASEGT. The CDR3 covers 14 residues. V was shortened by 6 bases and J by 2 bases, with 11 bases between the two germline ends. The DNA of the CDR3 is TGTGCCAGCAGGGAACTAGATCCCTACAATGAGCAGTTCTTC. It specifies CASRELDPYNEQFF.

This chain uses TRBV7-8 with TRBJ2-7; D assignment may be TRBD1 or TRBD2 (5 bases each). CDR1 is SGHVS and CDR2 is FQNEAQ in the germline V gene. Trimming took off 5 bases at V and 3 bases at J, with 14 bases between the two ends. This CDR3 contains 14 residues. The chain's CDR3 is CASSENGGYYEQYF. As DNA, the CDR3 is TGTGCCAGCAGCGAGAATGGGGGTTACTACGAGCAGTACTTC.

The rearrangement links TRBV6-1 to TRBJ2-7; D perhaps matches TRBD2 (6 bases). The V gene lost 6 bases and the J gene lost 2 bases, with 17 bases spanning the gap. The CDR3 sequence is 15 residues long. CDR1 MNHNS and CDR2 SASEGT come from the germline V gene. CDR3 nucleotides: TGTGCCAGCAGCGGCCGTGGGGCGGGACCCTACGAGCAGTACTTC. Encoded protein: CASSGRGAGPYEQYF.

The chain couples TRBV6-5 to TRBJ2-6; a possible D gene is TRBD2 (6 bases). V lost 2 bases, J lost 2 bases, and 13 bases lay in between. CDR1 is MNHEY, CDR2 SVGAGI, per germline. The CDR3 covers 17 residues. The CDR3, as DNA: TGTGCCAGCAGTTACCGTCCGTCGGGGGCTGGGGCCAACGTCCTGACTTTC. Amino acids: CASSYRPSGAGANVLTF.

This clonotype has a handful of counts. CDR3 nucleotides: TGCAGTGCTAGAGGCTCCAAGAGCGGGGACTACGAGCAGTACTTC. Amino acids: CSARGSKSGDYEQYF. The J gene is TRBJ2-7, the V gene TRBV20-1; TRBD2 aligns across 7 bases. The CDR3 has 15 amino acids. V gave up 1 base and J gave up 3 bases; unmatched junction bases: 9. Germline loops: CDR1 DFQATT, CDR2 SNEGSKA (reference sequence).

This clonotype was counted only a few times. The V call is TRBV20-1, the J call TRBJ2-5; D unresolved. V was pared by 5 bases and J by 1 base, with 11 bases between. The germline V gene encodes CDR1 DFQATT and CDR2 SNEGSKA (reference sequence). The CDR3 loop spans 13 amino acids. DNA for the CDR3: TGCAGTGCTCCTCAGACAATCCAAGAGACCCAGTACTTC. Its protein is CSAPQTIQETQYF.

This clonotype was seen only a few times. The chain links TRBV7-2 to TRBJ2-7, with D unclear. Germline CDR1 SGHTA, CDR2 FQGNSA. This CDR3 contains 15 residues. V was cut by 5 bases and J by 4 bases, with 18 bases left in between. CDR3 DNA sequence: TGTGCCAGCAGCGTAAACTGGATACAGTCGTACGAGCAGTACTTC. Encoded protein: CASSVNWIQSYEQYF. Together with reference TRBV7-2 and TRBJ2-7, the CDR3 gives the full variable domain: GAGVSQSPSNKVTEKGKDVELRCDPISGHTALYWYRQSLGQGLEFLIYFQGNSAPDKSGLPSDRFSAERTGGSVSTLTIQRTQQEDSAVYLCASSVNWIQSYEQYFGPGTRLTVT.

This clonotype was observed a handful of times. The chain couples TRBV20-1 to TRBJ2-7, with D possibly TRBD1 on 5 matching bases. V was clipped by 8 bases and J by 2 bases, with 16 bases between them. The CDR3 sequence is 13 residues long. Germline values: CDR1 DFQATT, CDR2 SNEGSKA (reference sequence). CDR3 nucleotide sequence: TGCAGTTCCCATGGACACAAGACCTACGAGCAGTACTTC. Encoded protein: CSSHGHKTYEQYF.

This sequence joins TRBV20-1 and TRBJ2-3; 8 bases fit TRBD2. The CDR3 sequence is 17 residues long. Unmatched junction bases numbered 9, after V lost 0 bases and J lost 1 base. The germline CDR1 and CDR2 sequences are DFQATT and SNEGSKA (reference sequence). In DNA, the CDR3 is TGCAGTGCTAGAGATCCTGCGGGAGGCCTAGGCACAGATACGCAGTATTTT. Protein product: CSARDPAGGLGTDTQYF.

As DNA, the CDR3 is TGCAGTGCTGACCATAGGACTAGCGGGTACCAGCAGTTCTTC. The encoded protein is CSADHRTSGYQQFF. The chain couples TRBV20-1 to TRBJ2-1, with TRBD2 matching over 11 bases. Germline lookup yields CDR1 DFQATT and CDR2 SNEGSKA (reference sequence). CDR3 size: 14 residues. J gave up 11 bases and V 5 bases, and 11 bases lay outside the gene matches.

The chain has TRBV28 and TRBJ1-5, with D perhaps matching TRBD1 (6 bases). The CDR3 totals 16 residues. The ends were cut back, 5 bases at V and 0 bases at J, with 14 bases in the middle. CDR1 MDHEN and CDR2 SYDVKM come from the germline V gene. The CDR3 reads CASSPPGTYSNQPQHF. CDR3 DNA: TGTGCCAGCAGTCCGCCCGGGACATATAGCAATCAGCCCCAGCATTTT.

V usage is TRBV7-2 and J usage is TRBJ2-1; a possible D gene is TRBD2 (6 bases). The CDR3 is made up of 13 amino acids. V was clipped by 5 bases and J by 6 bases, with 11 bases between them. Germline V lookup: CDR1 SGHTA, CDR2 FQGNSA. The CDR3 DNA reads TGTGCCAGCAGCGCGGGACTGCCCAATGAGCAGTTCTTC. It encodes CASSAGLPNEQFF.

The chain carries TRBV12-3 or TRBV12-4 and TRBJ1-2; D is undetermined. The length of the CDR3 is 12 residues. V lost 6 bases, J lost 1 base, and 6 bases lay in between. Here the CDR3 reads CASRGSNYGYTF. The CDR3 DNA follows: TGTGCCAGCAGGGGGAGTAACTATGGCTACACCTTC.

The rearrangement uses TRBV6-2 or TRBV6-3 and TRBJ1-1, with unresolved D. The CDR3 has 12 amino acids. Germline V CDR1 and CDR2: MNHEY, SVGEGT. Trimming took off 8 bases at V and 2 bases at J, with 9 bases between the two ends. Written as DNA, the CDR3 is TGTGCCAGCTCCGACTACAACACTGAAGCTTTCTTT. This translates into CASSDYNTEAFF.

CDR3 protein: CSASGNTEAFF. CDR3 bases: TGCAGTGCTAGTGGGAACACTGAAGCTTTCTTT. The rearrangement links TRBV20-1 to TRBJ1-1; D unclear. V shed 3 bases and J shed 1 base, with 3 bases lying between them. The CDR3 length is 11 residues. The germline V gene encodes CDR1 DFQATT and CDR2 SNEGSKA (reference sequence).

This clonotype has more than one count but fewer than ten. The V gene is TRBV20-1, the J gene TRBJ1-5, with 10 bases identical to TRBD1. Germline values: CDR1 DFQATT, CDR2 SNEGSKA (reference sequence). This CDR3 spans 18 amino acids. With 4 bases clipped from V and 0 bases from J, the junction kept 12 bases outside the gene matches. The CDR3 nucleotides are TGCAGTGCTAAGGGGTTGGGGACAGGGGAAGGTAGCAATCAGCCCCAGCATTTT. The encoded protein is CSAKGLGTGEGSNQPQHF.

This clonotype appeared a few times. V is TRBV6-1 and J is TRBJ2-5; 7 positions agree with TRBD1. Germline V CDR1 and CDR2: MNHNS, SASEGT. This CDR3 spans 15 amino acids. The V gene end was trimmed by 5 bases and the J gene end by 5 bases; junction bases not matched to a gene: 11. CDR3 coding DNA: TGTGCCAGCAGTCCATACGACAGGGTGGGGGAGACCCAGTACTTC. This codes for CASSPYDRVGETQYF.

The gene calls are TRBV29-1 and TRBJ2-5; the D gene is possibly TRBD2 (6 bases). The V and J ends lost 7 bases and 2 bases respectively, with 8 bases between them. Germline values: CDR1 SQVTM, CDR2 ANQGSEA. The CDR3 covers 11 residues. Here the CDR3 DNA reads TGCAGCGCTGCGGGGCAAGAGACCCAGTACTTC. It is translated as CSAAGQETQYF.

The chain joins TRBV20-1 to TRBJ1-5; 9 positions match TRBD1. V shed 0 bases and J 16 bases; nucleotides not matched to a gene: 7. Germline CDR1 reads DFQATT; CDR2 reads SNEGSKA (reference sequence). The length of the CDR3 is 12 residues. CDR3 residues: CSARERDRALHF. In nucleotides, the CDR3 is TGCAGTGCTAGAGAAAGGGACAGGGCCTTACATTTT.

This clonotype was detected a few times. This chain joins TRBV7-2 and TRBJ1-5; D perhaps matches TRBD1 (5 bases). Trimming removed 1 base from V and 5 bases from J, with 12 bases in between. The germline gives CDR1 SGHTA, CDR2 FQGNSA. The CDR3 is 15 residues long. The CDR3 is CASSLGKQVDQPQHF. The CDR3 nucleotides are TGTGCCAGCAGCTTAGGTAAACAGGTGGATCAGCCCCAGCATTTT. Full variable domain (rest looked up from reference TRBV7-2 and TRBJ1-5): GAGVSQSPSNKVTEKGKDVELRCDPISGHTALYWYRQSLGQGLEFLIYFQGNSAPDKSGLPSDRFSAERTGGSVSTLTIQRTQQEDSAVYLCASSLGKQVDQPQHFGDGTRLSIL.

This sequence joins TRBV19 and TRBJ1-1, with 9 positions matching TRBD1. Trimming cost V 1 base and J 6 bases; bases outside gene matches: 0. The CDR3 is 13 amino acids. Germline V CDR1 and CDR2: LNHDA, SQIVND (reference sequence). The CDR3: CASSIGQGAEAFF. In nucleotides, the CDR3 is TGTGCCAGTAGTATAGGACAGGGGGCTGAAGCTTTCTTT.

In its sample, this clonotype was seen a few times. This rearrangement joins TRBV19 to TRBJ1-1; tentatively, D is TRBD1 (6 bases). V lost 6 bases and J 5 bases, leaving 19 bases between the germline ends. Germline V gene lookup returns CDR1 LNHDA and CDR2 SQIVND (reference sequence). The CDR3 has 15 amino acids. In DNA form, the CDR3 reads TGTGCCAGTAGCCTACAGGGAGGTGTTGGGACTGAAGCTTTCTTT. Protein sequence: CASSLQGGVGTEAFF.

The CDR3 loop reads CASSPMPGLAGASYNEQFF. The CDR3 DNA is TGTGCCAGCAGTCCCATGCCGGGACTAGCGGGAGCGTCCTACAATGAGCAGTTCTTC. The J gene is TRBJ2-1, the V gene TRBV28; 14 bases align to TRBD2. Germline V gives CDR1 MDHEN, CDR2 SYDVKM. The trim removed 5 bases at V and 1 base at J, leaving 10 bases unmatched. This CDR3 is 19 amino acids long.

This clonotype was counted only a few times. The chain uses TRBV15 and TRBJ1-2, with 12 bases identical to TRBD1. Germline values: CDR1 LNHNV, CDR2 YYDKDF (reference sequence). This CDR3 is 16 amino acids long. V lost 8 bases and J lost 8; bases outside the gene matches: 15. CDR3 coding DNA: TGTGCCACCGGCAAAGAACGTGGGGACAGGGGGCGAGGCTACACCTTC. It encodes CATGKERGDRGRGYTF. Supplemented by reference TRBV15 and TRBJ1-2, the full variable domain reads DAMVIQNPRYQVTQFGKPVTLSCSQTLNHNVMYWYQQKSSQAPKLLFHYYDKDFNNEADTPDNFQSRRPNTSFCFLDIRSPGLGDTAMYLCATGKERGDRGRGYTFGSGTRLTVV.

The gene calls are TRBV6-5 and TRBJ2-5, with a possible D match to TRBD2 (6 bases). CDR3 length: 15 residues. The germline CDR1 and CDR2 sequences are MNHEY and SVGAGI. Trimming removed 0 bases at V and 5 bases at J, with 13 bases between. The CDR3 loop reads CASSYSESAGETQYF. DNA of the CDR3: TGTGCCAGCAGTTACTCCGAATCCGCGGGGGAGACCCAGTACTTC.